Listed below are T cell receptor beta chains from one sample, sequenced in a study of cytomegalovirus exposure and HLA in healthy donors. Assay: immunoSEQ multiplex PCR; the TCRdb copy retains only in-frame clones and omits some. The table includes some 97,000 clones, 84% detected once. Sequenced: PBMCs. Source of these receptors: a woman younger than 30 in good health and CMV-seronegative. CDR3s leave out the opening cysteine and the closing phenylalanine or tryptophan.

v_call,cdr3_length,j_call,cdr3_aa
TRBV5-1,13,TRBJ2-3,ASSWTGYSTDTQY
TRBV4-1,12,TRBJ1-1,ASSHIGGQGGAF
TRBV7-2,11,TRBJ2-7,ASSMVGAYEQY
TRBV28,14,TRBJ2-2,ASSLRGLSDTGELF
TRBV5-1,14,TRBJ2-1,ASSLTAGGPWYEQF
TRBV6-1,13,TRBJ2-5,ASSEAPTGLETQY
TRBV27,13,TRBJ2-5,ASSTTGTGRETQY
TRBV11-3,13,TRBJ2-5,ASSLGTGSQETQY
TRBV27,10,TRBJ1-2,ASSLAAYGYT
TRBV6-5,11,TRBJ2-3,ASRASGTDTQY
TRBV19,13,TRBJ1-3,ASSMGHFSGNTIY
TRBV7-9,12,TRBJ1-1,ASSLAASAFEAF
TRBV18,11,TRBJ1-5,ASSPRRVKPQH
TRBV6-5,13,TRBJ2-1,ASSYRSSGYNEQF
TRBV27,12,TRBJ1-1,ASSGYTNPTEAF
TRBV7-8,11,TRBJ1-2,ASSLVWALGYT
TRBV28,14,TRBJ2-1,ASSLPPGASYNEQF
TRBV4-3,14,TRBJ2-1,ASSQRTSGIYNEQF
TRBV6-1,13,TRBJ1-3,ASSEVRGTGNTIY
TRBV7-9,10,TRBJ2-1,ASSGAYNEQF
TRBV6-4,13,TRBJ2-7,ASSKELAGVYEQY
TRBV28,13,TRBJ1-4,ASSPLGTGNEKLF
TRBV7-6,11,TRBJ2-5,ASSTGLQETQY
TRBV18,12,TRBJ1-4,ASSPAGGSEKLF
TRBV27,13,TRBJ2-2,ASSSTSGRTGELF
TRBV7-2,13,TRBJ2-7,ASSAQGAFGNWQY
TRBV15,11,TRBJ2-3,ATGTSATDTQY
TRBV7-8,13,TRBJ2-3,ASSLELAGVDTQY
TRBV7-6,14,TRBJ1-1,ASSLGSGLLNTEAF
TRBV7-9,14,TRBJ2-2,ASSSLGSSLARELF
TRBV19,12,TRBJ2-7,ATSRTGRSYEQY
TRBV19,13,TRBJ1-6,ASSIVRGADSPLH
TRBV4-1,15,TRBJ2-3,ASSPRLAGGEGDTQY
TRBV7-2,13,TRBJ1-5,ASAVQGDLNQPQH
TRBV5-6,13,TRBJ2-7,ASSLLQALSYEQY
TRBV27,11,TRBJ1-2,ASSQTANYGYT
TRBV18,13,TRBJ1-4,ASSPREARNEKLF
TRBV5-6,11,TRBJ1-1,ASSLDRGTEAF
TRBV10-3,12,TRBJ2-7,AISGRTSGYEQY
TRBV4-1,12,TRBJ2-7,ASSHAEDSYEQY
TRBV5-8,15,TRBJ2-2,ASSTGTSGRMAGELF
TRBV7-3,12,TRBJ2-1,ASTLTSGVTEQF
TRBV4-1,17,TRBJ2-1,ASSPRTLAGGHVHNEQF
TRBV5-1,15,TRBJ2-2,ASSSTGLARNTGELF
TRBV28,11,.,ASSLGPPYEQY
TRBV6-5,11,TRBJ1-2,ASSYSQFYGYT
TRBV7-2,12,TRBJ1-6,ASSIQGGNSPLH
TRBV29-1,11,TRBJ1-2,SVEGQGGYGYT